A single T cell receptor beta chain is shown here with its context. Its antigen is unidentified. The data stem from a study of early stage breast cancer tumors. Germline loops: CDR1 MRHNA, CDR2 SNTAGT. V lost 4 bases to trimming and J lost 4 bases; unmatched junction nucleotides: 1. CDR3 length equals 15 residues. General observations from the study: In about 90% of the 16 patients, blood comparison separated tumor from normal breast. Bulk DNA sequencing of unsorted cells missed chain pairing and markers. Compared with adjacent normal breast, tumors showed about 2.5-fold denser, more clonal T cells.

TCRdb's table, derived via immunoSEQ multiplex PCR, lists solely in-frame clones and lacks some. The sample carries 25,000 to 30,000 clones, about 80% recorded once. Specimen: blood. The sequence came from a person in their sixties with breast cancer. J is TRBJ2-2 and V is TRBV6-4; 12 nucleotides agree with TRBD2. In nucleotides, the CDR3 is TGTGCCAGCAGTGTGACTAGCGGGAGCACCGGGGAGCTGTTTTTT. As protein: CASSVTSGSTGELFF.